Below, 27 T cell receptor beta chains from the same sample are listed, as sequenced in a study of blood T cells in healthy people across ages (dated by TCRdb to between 2014 and 2017). Libraries were made using 5' RACE. Sequencing instrument: Illumina HiSeq 2500. The second PCR ran for about 6 to 11 cycles and used a J-beta primer mix along with a sample-barcoded 5' primer. The raw public data were reprocessed by TCRdb itself: fastp quality trimming at Q25, MiXCR clonotype calling, in-frame beta chains only. Under each unique CDR3 protein, matching rows form one entry showing the most common genes and DNA. The sample table contains over a million distinct CDR3 sequences; only one count was recorded for almost 60% of them. The ten largest clones take up over 5% of the sample. Sequences were obtained from blood. These TCRs come from a man aged 18 to 29 in good health.

V gene TRBV12-3 or TRBV12-4 combines with J gene TRBJ2-1, with TRBD1 matching over 9 bases. Unmatched junction bases numbered 8, after V lost 8 bases and J lost 3 bases. This CDR3 spans 15 amino acids. DNA for the CDR3: TGTGCCAGCTGGGGAGGGGGACAGGGCTACAATGAGCAGTTCTTC. Translation: CASWGGGQGYNEQFF.

V is TRBV4-3 and J is TRBJ1-2; the match to TRBD1 covers 7 bases. Germline V gene sequence: CDR1 LGHNA, CDR2 YSLEER. CDR3 length equals 16 residues. V dropped 2 bases and J dropped 2; count of bases not matched to a gene: 8. The CDR3 region has the DNA TGCGCCAGCAGCCAAACCCACAGGGGTAGCAACTATGGCTACACCTTC. Translated, it gives CASSQTHRGSNYGYTF.

This clonotype has a single count. The chain carries TRBV7-2 and TRBJ2-1; D remains ambiguous. V lost 5 bases and J lost 7, with 18 bases in between. CDR3 length: 15 amino acids. Germline V lookup: CDR1 SGHTA, CDR2 FQGNSA. This CDR3 reads CASSSLQKLGNEQFF. The DNA of the CDR3 is TGTGCCAGCAGCAGTCTCCAAAAGTTGGGTAATGAGCAGTTCTTC.

This clonotype was observed a single time. This chain links TRBV20-1 with TRBJ2-5; TRBD1 might be the D (5 bases). The CDR3 has 14 amino acids. From germline, CDR1 is DFQATT and CDR2 SNEGSKA (reference sequence). V shed 0 bases and J shed 4 bases, with 12 bases lying between them. CDR3 coding DNA: TGCAGTGCTAGAGATGGGGTTAGGGGAGAGACCCAGTACTTC. As protein: CSARDGVRGETQYF.

The V gene is TRBV6-5, the J gene TRBJ1-5, with TRBD1 identical over 9 bases. After removal of 6 bases from V and 6 bases from J, the junction contained 9 bases not matched to a gene. The CDR3 has 15 residues. Germline V CDR1 and CDR2: MNHEY, SVGAGI. This chain's CDR3 is CASSQGQGGGQPQHF. In nucleotides, the CDR3 is TGTGCCAGCAGCCAGGGACAGGGAGGAGGTCAGCCCCAGCATTTT.

This rearrangement joins TRBV5-1 to TRBJ2-4; possible D gene TRBD1, 6 bases. The germline CDR1 and CDR2 sequences are SGHRS and YFSETQ. The V gene lost 1 base and the J gene lost 10 bases, with 9 bases spanning the gap. The CDR3 has 12 residues. The CDR3 DNA reads as TGCGCCAGCAGCTTGAAGGGGGAAATTCAGTACTTC. Its protein product is CASSLKGEIQYF.

This chain connects TRBV9 to TRBJ1-2; possible D gene TRBD1, 5 bases. Germline CDR1 and CDR2: SGDLS and YYNGEE. The CDR3 runs 15 residues. V was cut by 0 bases and J by 0 bases, with 9 bases left in between. The CDR3 sequence: CASSVGTPTNYGYTF. The DNA of the CDR3 is TGTGCCAGCAGCGTAGGGACACCGACTAACTATGGCTACACCTTC.

The chain is built from TRBV7-9 and TRBJ1-1; TRBD1 might be the D (5 bases). The ends were cut back, 4 bases at V and 6 bases at J, with 12 bases in the middle. Germline CDR1 and CDR2: SEHNR and FQNEAQ (reference sequence). The CDR3 runs 13 residues. The CDR3 loop is CASSSGTSAEAFF. Written as DNA, the CDR3 is TGTGCCAGCAGCTCAGGGACGAGCGCTGAAGCTTTCTTT. Variable domain in full (rest from reference TRBV7-9 and TRBJ1-1): DTGVSQNPRHKITKRGQNVTFRCDPISEHNRLYWYRQTLGQGPEFLTYFQNEAQLEKSRLLSDRFSAERPKGSFSTLEIQRTEQGDSAMYLCASSSGTSAEAFFGQGTRLTVV.

There are many counts of this clonotype. The junction departs from germline at one end; a sequencing error may be responsible. This chain connects TRBV7-2 to TRBJ2-7; the D is unclear. The CDR3 runs 12 residues. Germline-derived CDR1 and CDR2 are SGHTA and FQGNSA. CDR3 in amino acids: CASSLVTDEQYF. DNA for the CDR3: TGCGCCAGCAGCTTGGTTACGGACGAGCAGTACTTC.

The chain employs TRBV20-1 and TRBJ2-7, with D unresolved. Germline CDR1 and CDR2: DFQATT and SNEGSKA (reference sequence). The CDR3 is 16 residues long. Trimming took off 0 bases at V and 2 bases at J, with 17 bases between the two ends. The CDR3: CSARDHGASEPYEQYF. CDR3 nucleotide sequence: TGCAGTGCTAGAGATCATGGCGCCTCTGAGCCCTACGAGCAGTACTTC.

V usage is TRBV28 and J usage is TRBJ2-7; D is unresolved. The J call may be wrong; the DNA end is better matched by TRBJ2-5. The CDR3 runs to 20 residues. Germline V gene lookup returns CDR1 MDHEN and CDR2 SYDVKM. CDR3: CASSLIAFGVAEHEEETQYF. CDR3 coding DNA: TGTGCCAGCAGTTTAATTGCGTTCGGTGTGGCTGAACACGAGGAAGAGACCCAGTACTTC.

This clonotype was detected a few times. V gene TRBV12-3 or TRBV12-4 combines with J gene TRBJ2-1, with a weak D call TRBD2 (6 bases). The CDR3 extends over 14 amino acids. The V gene lost 5 bases and the J gene lost 1 base, with 9 bases spanning the gap. For the CDR3, the DNA is TGTGCCAGCAGTGGTCGGGGGTCCTACAATGAGCAGTTCTTC. The encoded protein is CASSGRGSYNEQFF.

This chain connects TRBV24-1 to TRBJ2-3; 9 bases agree with TRBD1. In germline, CDR1 is KGHDR, CDR2 SFDVKD. The V gene end was trimmed by 3 bases and the J gene end by 6 bases; junction bases not matched to a gene: 9. There are 16 residues in the CDR3. CDR3 coding DNA: TGTGCCACCAGTGATAGAAAACAGGGGGCGCGTGATACGCAGTATTTT. It yields the protein CATSDRKQGARDTQYF.

This chain uses TRBV20-1 with TRBJ2-7; 9 nucleotides match TRBD2. Trimming cost V 1 base and J 7 bases; bases outside gene matches: 11. Germline V CDR1 and CDR2: DFQATT, SNEGSKA (reference sequence). There are 15 residues in the CDR3. The CDR3 here is CSARVRSGRMDEQYF. The CDR3 DNA reads as TGCAGTGCTAGAGTACGGAGCGGGAGGATGGATGAGCAGTACTTC.

The chain is built from TRBV27 and TRBJ2-1, with D possibly being TRBD2 (6 bases). The closer fit of TRBJ2-7 to the DNA end suggests the J call may be wrong. The CDR3 contains 18 residues. CDR1 MNHEY and CDR2 SMNVEV come from the germline V gene (reference sequence). The chain's CDR3 is CASSLSGLPNLVYNEQYF. CDR3 nucleotide sequence: TGTGCCAGCAGTTTAAGCGGGCTACCGAATCTCGTCTACAATGAGCAGTACTTC.

This sequence joins TRBV28 and TRBJ1-5; D unresolved. Trimming left V 3 bases short and J 0 bases short, with 9 bases between. From germline, CDR1 is MDHEN and CDR2 SYDVKM. This CDR3 contains 15 residues. This chain's CDR3 is CASSFTNLSNQPQHF. The CDR3 DNA follows: TGTGCCAGCAGTTTTACTAACCTTAGCAATCAGCCCCAGCATTTT.

This clonotype was seen just once. The chain is built from TRBV7-9 and TRBJ2-1; D uncertain. Between the trimmed V and J ends, which lost 5 bases and 0 bases, there was a span of 17 bases. This CDR3 has 17 residues. The germline gives CDR1 SEHNR, CDR2 FQNEAQ (reference sequence). The CDR3 nucleotides are TGTGCCAGCAGCCCAAACCTTACACCAAGCTCCTACAATGAGCAGTTCTTC. Translating it yields CASSPNLTPSSYNEQFF.

The chain has TRBV11-2 and TRBJ2-7; D may be TRBD2 (7 bases). With 2 bases removed from V and 5 bases from J, the gap between germline ends came to 16 bases. CDR3 length equals 15 residues. Germline V gene data show CDR1 as SGHAT and CDR2 as FQNNGV. CDR3 amino acids: CASSLLTGGNDEQYF. The CDR3 nucleotides read TGTGCCAGCAGCTTATTAACGGGGGGCAACGACGAGCAGTACTTC. The full variable domain, its missing parts supplied by reference TRBV11-2 and TRBJ2-7, is EAGVAQSPRYKIIEKRQSVAFWCNPISGHATLYWYQQILGQGPKLLIQFQNNGVVDDSQLPKDRFSAERLKGVDSTLKIQPAKLEDSAVYLCASSLLTGGNDEQYFGPGTRLTVT.

The J gene is TRBJ1-4, the V gene TRBV28, with unresolved D. The V end was cut by 6 bases, the J end by 7 bases, with 18 bases between. The CDR3 is 15 amino acids. In germline, CDR1 is MDHEN, CDR2 SYDVKM. The CDR3 region is CASSQLRGRFEKLFF. In nucleotides, the CDR3 is TGTGCCAGCAGCCAACTTCGGGGTCGCTTTGAAAAACTGTTTTTT.

The rearrangement links TRBV11-2 to TRBJ1-4; D gene ambiguous. CDR1 and CDR2 from the germline V gene are SGHAT and FQNNGV. Trimming pared 0 bases from V and 10 bases from J, leaving 12 bases between. The CDR3 runs to 14 residues. In nucleotides, the CDR3 is TGTGCCAGCAGCTTAGATCTGGGCCCTGGAAAACTGTTTTTT. Translating it yields CASSLDLGPGKLFF.

The CDR3 protein is CASSLEVGLNQPQHF. CDR3 DNA sequence: TGTGCCAGCAGCTTAGAAGTGGGGTTAAATCAGCCCCAGCATTTT. The genes are TRBV11-2 and TRBJ1-5; D unclear. With 0 bases removed from V and 4 bases from J, the gap between germline ends came to 10 bases. The V gene's germline CDR1 is SGHAT and CDR2 FQNNGV. The CDR3 has 15 amino acids.

The chain recombines TRBV4-1 with TRBJ1-2; TRBD1 aligns across 7 bases. After removal of 5 bases from V and 5 bases from J, the junction contained 14 bases not matched to a gene. The germline CDR1 and CDR2 sequences are MGHRA and YSYEKL. This CDR3 is 16 amino acids long. The DNA of the CDR3 is TGCGCCAGCAGCTTTATTACCGGGACAGTCGATTATGGCTACACCTTC. Residues: CASSFITGTVDYGYTF.

This chain links TRBV11-2 with TRBJ2-1, with D possibly TRBD2 on 5 matching bases. V shed 5 bases and J shed 3 bases, with 14 bases lying between them. The CDR3 is made up of 15 amino acids. The germline CDR1 and CDR2 sequences are SGHAT and FQNNGV. CDR3 amino acids: CASSPRLPFYNEQFF. In DNA form, the CDR3 reads TGTGCCAGCAGCCCGCGACTACCTTTCTACAATGAGCAGTTCTTC.

This chain connects TRBV4-1 to TRBJ2-1; 14 nucleotides align to TRBD2. Per germline, CDR1 MGHRA and CDR2 YSYEKL. Trimming cost V 1 base and J 5 bases; bases outside gene matches: 7. CDR3 length equals 18 residues. The CDR3 DNA is TGCGCCAGCAGCCAAGGGGGACTAGCGGGAGAAAAGGACAATGAGCAGTTCTTC. Encoded protein: CASSQGGLAGEKDNEQFF.

This chain links TRBV6-5 with TRBJ1-1, with 8 bases identical to TRBD1. CDR3 length: 12 amino acids. Germline assignment: CDR1 MNHEY and CDR2 SVGAGI. Trimming at V came to 7 bases and at J to 8 bases, leaving 6 bases not matched to a gene. CDR3 protein: CASTTGASEAFF. CDR3 DNA: TGTGCCAGCACGACAGGGGCCAGCGAAGCTTTCTTT.

The rearrangement uses TRBV6-2 or TRBV6-3 and TRBJ2-1; 13 bases fit TRBD2. V was clipped by 5 bases and J by 5 bases; unmatched bases: 9. The CDR3 is 17 amino acids. The V gene's germline CDR1 is MNHEY and CDR2 SVGEGT. The CDR3 spells CASSPGLAGRRNNEQFF. In DNA form, the CDR3 reads TGTGCCAGCAGTCCGGGACTAGCGGGGAGAAGAAACAATGAGCAGTTCTTC.

The rearrangement joins TRBV20-1 to TRBJ2-7; D uncertain. From germline, CDR1 is DFQATT and CDR2 SNEGSKA (reference sequence). This CDR3 is built from 14 residues. Trimming removed 5 bases from V and 5 bases from J, with 19 bases in between. CDR3: CSALPPTVENEQYF. CDR3 sequence (DNA): TGCAGTGCTCTCCCCCCGACCGTAGAAAACGAGCAGTACTTC.